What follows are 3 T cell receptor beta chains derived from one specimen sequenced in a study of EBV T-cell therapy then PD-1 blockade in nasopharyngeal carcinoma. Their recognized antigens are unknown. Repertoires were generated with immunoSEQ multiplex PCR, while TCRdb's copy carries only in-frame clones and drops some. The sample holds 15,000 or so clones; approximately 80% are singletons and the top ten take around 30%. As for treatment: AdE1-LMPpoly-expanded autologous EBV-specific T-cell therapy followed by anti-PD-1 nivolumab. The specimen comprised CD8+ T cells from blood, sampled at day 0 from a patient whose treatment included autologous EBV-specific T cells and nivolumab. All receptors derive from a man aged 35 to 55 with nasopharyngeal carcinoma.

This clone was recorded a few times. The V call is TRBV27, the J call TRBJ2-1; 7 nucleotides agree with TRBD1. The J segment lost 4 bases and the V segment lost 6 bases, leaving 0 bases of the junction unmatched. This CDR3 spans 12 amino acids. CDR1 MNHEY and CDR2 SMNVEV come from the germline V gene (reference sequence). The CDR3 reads CASRQGYNEQFF. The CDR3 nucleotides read TGTGCCAGCAGACAGGGGTACAATGAGCAGTTCTTC.

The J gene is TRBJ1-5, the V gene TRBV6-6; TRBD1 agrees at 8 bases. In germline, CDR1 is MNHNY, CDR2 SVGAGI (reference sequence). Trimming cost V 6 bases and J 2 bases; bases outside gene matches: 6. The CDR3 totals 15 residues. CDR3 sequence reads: CASRLDRVGNQPQHF. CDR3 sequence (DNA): TGTGCCAGCAGACTGGACAGGGTGGGCAATCAGCCCCAGCATTTT.

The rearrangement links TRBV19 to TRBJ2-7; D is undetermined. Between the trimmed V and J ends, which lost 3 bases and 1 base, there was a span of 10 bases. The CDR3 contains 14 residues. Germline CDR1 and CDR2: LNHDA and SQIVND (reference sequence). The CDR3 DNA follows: TGTGCCAGTAGTATCACGCGCCGGTCCTACGAGCAGTACTTC. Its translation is CASSITRRSYEQYF.